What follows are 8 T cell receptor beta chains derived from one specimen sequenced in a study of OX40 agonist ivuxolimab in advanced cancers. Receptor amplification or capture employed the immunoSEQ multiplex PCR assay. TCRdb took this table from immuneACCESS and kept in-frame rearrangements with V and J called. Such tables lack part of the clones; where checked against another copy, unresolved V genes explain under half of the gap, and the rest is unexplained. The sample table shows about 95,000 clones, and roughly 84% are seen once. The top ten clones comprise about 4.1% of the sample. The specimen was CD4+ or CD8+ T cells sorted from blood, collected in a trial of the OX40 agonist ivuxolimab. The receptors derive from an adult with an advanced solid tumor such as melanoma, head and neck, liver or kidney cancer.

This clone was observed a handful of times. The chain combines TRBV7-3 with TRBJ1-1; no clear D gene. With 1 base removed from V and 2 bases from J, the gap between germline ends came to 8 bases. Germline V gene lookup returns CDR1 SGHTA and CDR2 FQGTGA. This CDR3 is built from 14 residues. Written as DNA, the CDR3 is TGTGCCAGCAGCTTAAGCGCGGGTAACACTGAAGCTTTCTTT. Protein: CASSLSAGNTEAFF.

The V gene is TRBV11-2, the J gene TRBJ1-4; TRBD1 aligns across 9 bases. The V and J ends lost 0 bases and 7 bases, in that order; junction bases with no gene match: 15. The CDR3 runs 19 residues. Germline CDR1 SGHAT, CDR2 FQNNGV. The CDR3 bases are TGTGCCAGCAGCTTAGAAAGGTATGGGACAGGGAATAGAAGTGAAAAACTGTTTTTT. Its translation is CASSLERYGTGNRSEKLFF.

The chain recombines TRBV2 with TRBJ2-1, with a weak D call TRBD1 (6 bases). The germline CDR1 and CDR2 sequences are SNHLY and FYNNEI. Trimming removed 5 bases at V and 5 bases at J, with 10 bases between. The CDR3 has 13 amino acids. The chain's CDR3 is CASSWTVDNEQFF. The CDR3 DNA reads TGTGCCAGCAGTTGGACAGTCGACAATGAGCAGTTCTTC. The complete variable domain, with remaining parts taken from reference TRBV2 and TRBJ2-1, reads EPEVTQTPSHQVTQMGQEVILRCVPISNHLYFYWYRQILGQKVEFLVSFYNNEISEKSEIFDDQFSVERPDGSNFTLKIRSTKLEDSAMYFCASSWTVDNEQFFGPGTRLTVL.

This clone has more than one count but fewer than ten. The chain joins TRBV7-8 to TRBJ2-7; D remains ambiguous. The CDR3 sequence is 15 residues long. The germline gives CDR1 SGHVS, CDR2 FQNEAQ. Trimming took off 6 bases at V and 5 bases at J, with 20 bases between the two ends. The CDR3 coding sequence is TGTGCCAGCAGTCTCGGAGCCTCCTACCATGACGAGCAGTACTTC. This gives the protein CASSLGASYHDEQYF.

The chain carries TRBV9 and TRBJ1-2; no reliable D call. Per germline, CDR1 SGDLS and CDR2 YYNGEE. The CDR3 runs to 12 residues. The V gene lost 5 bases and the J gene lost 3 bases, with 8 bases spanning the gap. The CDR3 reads CASRSVHYGYTF. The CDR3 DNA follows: TGTGCCAGCAGATCTGTACACTATGGCTACACCTTC.

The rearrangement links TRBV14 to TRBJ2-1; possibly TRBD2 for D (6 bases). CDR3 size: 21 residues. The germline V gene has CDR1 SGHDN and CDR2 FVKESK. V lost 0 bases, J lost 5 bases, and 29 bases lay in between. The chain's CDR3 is CASSQEWGRADGRRGDNEQFF. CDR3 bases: TGTGCCAGCAGCCAAGAGTGGGGCAGGGCAGACGGGCGGAGGGGAGACAATGAGCAGTTCTTC.

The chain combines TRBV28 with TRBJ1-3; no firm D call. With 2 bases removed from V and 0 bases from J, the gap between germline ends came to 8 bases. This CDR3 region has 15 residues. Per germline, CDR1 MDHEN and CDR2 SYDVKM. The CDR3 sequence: CASSLNDISGNTIYF. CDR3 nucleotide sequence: TGTGCCAGCAGTTTAAATGACATCTCTGGAAACACCATATATTTT.

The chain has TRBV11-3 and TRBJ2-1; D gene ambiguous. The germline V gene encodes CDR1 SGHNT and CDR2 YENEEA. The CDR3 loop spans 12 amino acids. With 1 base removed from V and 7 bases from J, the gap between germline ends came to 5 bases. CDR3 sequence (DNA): TGTGCCAGCAGCTTAGGACGGAATGAGCAGTTCTTC. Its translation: CASSLGRNEQFF.